The T cell receptor beta chain under discussion was sequenced for a study of blood T cells in healthy people across ages. The CDR3 sequence is 15 residues long. Together with a sample-barcoded 5' primer, a J-beta primer mix was included in a second PCR lasting roughly 7 to 11 cycles. MiXCR, applied by TCRdb to the 5' RACE reads, yields one record per CDR3 protein. The data show fewer than 750,000 distinct CDR3 sequences, roughly half seen once. This clonotype was observed at least ten times. Its target is unknown. Points from the study as a whole: It was held that diversity estimates obtained from one million T cells represented underestimates. The study found more naive CD4+ cells and higher diversity in long-lived than aged donors.

This clonotype was sampled from a woman of 80 years or more in good health. The chain has TRBV21-1 and TRBJ1-1; the table assigns TRBD1, which was not confirmed against the DNA. TRBV21-1 has pseudogene status. What was sequenced was blood. Here the CDR3 reads CASSTQTGRYTEAFF. CDR3 DNA sequence: TGTGCCAGCAGCACACAGACAGGGAGGTACACTGAAGCTTTCTTT.